This is a list of T cell receptor beta chains from one sample in a study of T cells in Graves' hyperthyroidism and ophthalmopathy. TCRdb ran MiXCR on the multiplex PCR reads and lists one entry per CDR3 protein. The table records hundreds of thousands of distinct CDR3 sequences, about 20% of them present only once. The sample comprised blood. The source of these receptors is a man in his forties with Graves' ophthalmopathy. Each CDR3 is given without its conserved first and last residue.

cdr3_aa j_call v_call
ASSLLPAGGPNEQF TRBJ2-1 TRBV7-8
SASVRGEKLF TRBJ1-4 TRBV20-1
SASRGQFGETQY TRBJ2-5 TRBV20-1
ASSRLVATFYNEQF TRBJ2-1 TRBV27
ASSLSVEQF TRBJ2-1 TRBV12-3/TRBV12-4
ASSLGGGGGYT TRBJ1-2 TRBV11-2
ASGQRGHQPQH TRBJ1-5 TRBV12-3/TRBV12-4
ASSLWTSTDTQY TRBJ2-3 TRBV4-1
ASSKSSYEQY TRBJ2-7 TRBV6-8
ASSLDPAVGNTIY TRBJ1-3 TRBV11-2
ASRGLAGASMETQY TRBJ2-5 TRBV6-1
ASRLAGADTQY TRBJ2-3 TRBV5-1
ASSQGAGQIQETQY TRBJ2-5 TRBV4-2
ASSLRQGISTEAF TRBJ1-1 TRBV18
ASSAQGKGEAF TRBJ1-1 TRBV19
GSSLNLGQGGSNQPQH TRBJ1-5 TRBV12-3/TRBV12-4
ASSHNRDRGTSGGSSSYNEQF TRBJ2-1 TRBV6-2/TRBV6-3
ASSPRQGRYNEQF TRBJ2-1 TRBV9
ASSRSSNTGELF TRBJ2-2 TRBV12-3/TRBV12-4
SAPDRGYGYT TRBJ1-2 TRBV20-1
ASSPTLDLPYEQY TRBJ2-7 TRBV7-9
ASSKGASNQPQH TRBJ1-5 TRBV3-1
ASGYPPTGTSGRPYNEQF TRBJ2-1 TRBV11-2
ASNLAGGLRGYT TRBJ1-2 TRBV6-1
SVGLGGVDEQY TRBJ2-7 TRBV29-1
ASSSTGTGLNTEAF TRBJ1-1 TRBV11-2
ASSFRDRDNSPLH TRBJ1-6 TRBV27
ASSLEAGGQQETQY TRBJ2-5 TRBV5-1
SAREDSGVLGQY TRBJ2-7 TRBV20-1
ASSLGPPGGGGYT TRBJ1-2 TRBV7-2
ASRGQYEKLF TRBJ1-4 TRBV6-2/TRBV6-3
ASGYPPTGTSGRAQSYEQY TRBJ2-7 TRBV11-2